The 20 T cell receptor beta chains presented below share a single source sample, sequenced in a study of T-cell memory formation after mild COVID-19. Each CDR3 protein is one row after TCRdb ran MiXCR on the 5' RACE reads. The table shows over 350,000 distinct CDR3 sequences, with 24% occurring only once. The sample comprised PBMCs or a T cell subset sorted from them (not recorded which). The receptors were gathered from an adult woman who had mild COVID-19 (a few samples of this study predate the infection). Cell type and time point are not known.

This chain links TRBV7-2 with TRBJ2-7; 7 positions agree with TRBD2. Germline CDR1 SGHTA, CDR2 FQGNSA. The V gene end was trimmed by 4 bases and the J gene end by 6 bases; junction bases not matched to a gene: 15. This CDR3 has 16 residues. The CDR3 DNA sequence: TGTGCCAGCAGCTCCCCTGCGGGGGTCTACCGTCCCGAGCAGTACTTC. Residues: CASSSPAGVYRPEQYF.

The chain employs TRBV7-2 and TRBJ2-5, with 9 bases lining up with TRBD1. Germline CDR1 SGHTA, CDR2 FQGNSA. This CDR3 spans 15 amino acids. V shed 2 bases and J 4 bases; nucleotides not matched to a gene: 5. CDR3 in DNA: TGTGCCAGCAGCTTAAAAGGGACAGGGAGAGAGACCCAGTACTTC. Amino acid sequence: CASSLKGTGRETQYF. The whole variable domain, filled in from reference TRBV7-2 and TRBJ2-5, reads GAGVSQSPSNKVTEKGKDVELRCDPISGHTALYWYRQSLGQGLEFLIYFQGNSAPDKSGLPSDRFSAERTGGSVSTLTIQRTQQEDSAVYLCASSLKGTGRETQYFGPGTRLLVL.

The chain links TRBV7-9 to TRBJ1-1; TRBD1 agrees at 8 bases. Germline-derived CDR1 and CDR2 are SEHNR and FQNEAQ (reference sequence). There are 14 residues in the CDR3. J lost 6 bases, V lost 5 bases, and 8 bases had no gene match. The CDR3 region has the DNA TGTGCCAGCAGCCCGGGACAGGAGAAGGCTGAAGCTTTCTTT. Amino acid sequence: CASSPGQEKAEAFF.

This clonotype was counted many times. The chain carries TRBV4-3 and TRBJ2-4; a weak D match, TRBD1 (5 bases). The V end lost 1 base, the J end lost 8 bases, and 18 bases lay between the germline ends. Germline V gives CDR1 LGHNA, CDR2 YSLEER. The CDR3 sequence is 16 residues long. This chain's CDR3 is CASSQGVMTARDIQYF. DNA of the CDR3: TGCGCCAGCAGCCAAGGGGTAATGACAGCCAGGGACATTCAGTACTTC.

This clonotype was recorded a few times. For the CDR3, the DNA is TGTGCCAGCAGCCACGGGTTAAGCTCCTACGAGCAGTACTTC. It translates to CASSHGLSSYEQYF. The chain combines TRBV3-1 with TRBJ2-7; D ambiguous. Germline V lookup: CDR1 LGHDT, CDR2 YNNKEL (reference sequence). The germline V and J ends were trimmed by 3 bases and 0 bases, with 9 bases remaining between them. The CDR3 sequence is 14 residues long.

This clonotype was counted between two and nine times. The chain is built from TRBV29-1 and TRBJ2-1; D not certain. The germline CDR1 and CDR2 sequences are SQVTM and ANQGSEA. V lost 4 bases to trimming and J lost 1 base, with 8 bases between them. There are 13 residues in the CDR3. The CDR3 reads CSVVGMSYNEQFF. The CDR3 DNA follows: TGCAGCGTTGTGGGTATGTCCTACAATGAGCAGTTCTTC.

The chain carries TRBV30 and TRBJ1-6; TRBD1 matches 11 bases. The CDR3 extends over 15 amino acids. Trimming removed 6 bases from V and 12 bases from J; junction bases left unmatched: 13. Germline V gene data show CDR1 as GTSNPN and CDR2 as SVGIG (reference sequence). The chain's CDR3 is CACIREGTGGLPLHF. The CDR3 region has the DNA TGTGCCTGTATACGGGAGGGGACAGGGGGTTTACCCCTCCACTTT.

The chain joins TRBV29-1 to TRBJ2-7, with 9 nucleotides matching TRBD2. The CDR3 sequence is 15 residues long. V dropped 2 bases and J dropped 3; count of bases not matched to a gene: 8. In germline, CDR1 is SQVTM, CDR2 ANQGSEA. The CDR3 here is CSVEKAGGNLYEQYF. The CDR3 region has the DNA TGCAGCGTTGAAAAGGCGGGAGGGAACCTCTACGAGCAGTACTTC.

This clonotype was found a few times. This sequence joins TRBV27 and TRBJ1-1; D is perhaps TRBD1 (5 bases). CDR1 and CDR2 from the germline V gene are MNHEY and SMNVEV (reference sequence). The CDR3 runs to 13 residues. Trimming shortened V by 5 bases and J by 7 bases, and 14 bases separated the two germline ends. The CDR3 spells CASSQQELGEAFF. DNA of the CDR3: TGTGCCAGCAGTCAACAGGAATTGGGTGAAGCTTTCTTT.

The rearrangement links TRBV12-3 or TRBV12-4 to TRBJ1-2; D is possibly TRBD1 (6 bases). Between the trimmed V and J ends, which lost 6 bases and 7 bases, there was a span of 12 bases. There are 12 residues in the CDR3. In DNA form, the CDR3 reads TGTGCCAGCAGCCGAACACAGGGTGGCTACACCTTC. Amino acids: CASSRTQGGYTF.

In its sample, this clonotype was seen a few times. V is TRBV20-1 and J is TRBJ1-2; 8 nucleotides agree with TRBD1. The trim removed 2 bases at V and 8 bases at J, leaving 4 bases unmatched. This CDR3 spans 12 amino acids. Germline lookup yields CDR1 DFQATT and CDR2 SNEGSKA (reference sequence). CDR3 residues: CSARQGAQGYTF. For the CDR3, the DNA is TGCAGTGCTAGACAGGGGGCCCAGGGCTACACCTTC.

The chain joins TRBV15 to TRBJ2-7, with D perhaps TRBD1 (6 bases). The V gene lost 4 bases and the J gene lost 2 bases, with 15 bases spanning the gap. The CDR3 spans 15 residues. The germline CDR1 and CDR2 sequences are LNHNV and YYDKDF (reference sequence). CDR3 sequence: CATSTGWTAAYEQYF. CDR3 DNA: TGTGCCACCAGCACCGGTTGGACAGCGGCCTACGAGCAGTACTTC.

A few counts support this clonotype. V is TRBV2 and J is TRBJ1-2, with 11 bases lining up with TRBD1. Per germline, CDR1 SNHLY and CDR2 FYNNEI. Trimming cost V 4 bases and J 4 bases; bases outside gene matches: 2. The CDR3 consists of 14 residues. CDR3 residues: CASSGDRGGYGYTF. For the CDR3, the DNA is TGTGCCAGCAGTGGGGACAGGGGGGGCTATGGCTACACCTTC.

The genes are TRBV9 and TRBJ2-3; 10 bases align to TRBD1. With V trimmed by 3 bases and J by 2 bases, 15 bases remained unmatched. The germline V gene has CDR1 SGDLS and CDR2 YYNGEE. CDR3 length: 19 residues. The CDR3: CASSELLLGDRGLTDTQYF. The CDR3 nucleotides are TGTGCCAGCAGCGAACTATTACTCGGGGACAGGGGCCTCACAGATACGCAGTATTTT.

As DNA, the CDR3 is TGTGCCACCAGCAGAGATCCGGGGGCGCATGAGACCCAGTACTTC. This codes for CATSRDPGAHETQYF. The chain recombines TRBV15 with TRBJ2-5; D could derive from TRBD1 or TRBD2 (6 bases each). Trimming took off 0 bases at V and 5 bases at J, with 13 bases between the two ends. The CDR3 extends over 15 amino acids. Germline V gene sequence: CDR1 LNHNV, CDR2 YYDKDF (reference sequence).

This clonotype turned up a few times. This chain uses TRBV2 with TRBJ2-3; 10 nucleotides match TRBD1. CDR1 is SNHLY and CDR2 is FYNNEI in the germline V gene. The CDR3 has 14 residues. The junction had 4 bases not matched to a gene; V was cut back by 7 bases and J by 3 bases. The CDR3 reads CASKGQGVTDTQYF. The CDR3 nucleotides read TGTGCCAGCAAAGGACAGGGGGTTACAGATACGCAGTATTTT.

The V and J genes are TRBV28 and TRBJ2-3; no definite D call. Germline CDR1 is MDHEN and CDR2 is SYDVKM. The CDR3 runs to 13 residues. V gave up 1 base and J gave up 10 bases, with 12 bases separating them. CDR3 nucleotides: TGTGCCAGCAGTTTATCCGCTCTCCCTGCGCAGTATTTT. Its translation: CASSLSALPAQYF.

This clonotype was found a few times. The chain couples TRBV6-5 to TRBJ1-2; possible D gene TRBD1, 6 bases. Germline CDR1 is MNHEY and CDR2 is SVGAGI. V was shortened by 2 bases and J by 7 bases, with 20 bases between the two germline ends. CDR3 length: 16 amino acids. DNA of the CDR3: TGTGCCAGCAGTTACGGGGGCTTTAGGACGAATGGTGGCTACACCTTC. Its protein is CASSYGGFRTNGGYTF.

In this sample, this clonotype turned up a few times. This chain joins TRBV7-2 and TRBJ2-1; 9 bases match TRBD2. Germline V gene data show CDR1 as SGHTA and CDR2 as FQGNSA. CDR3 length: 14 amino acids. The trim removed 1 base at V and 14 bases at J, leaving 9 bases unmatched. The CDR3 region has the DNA TGTGCCAGCAGCTTAGAAACGGCGGGAGGGACCGAGTTCTTC. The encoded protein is CASSLETAGGTEFF.

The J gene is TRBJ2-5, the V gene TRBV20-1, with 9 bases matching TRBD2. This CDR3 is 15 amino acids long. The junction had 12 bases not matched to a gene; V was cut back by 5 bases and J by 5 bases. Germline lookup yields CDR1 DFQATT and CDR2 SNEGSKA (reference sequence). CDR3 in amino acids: CSAGVSGSRGETQYF. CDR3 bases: TGCAGTGCTGGTGTTAGCGGGAGTCGTGGGGAGACCCAGTACTTC.